Described below is a single TCR beta chain sequence and its context. This specimen comes from a study of blood T cell repertoires in COVID-19. V lost 8 bases and J lost 5; bases outside the gene matches: 5. This CDR3 is built from 13 residues. TCRdb keeps only in-frame clones here, not all; method: immunoSEQ multiplex PCR. The sample includes tens of thousands of clones, approximately 80% of them seen just once. This TCR derives from a human donor in a cohort sampled during active COVID-19. The genes are TRBV12-3 or TRBV12-4 and TRBJ2-7, with 11 bases identical to TRBD2. The source material was peripheral blood. In nucleotides, the CDR3 is TGTGCCAGCGAATTAGCGGGAGGGCACGAGCAGTACTTC. Its translation is CASELAGGHEQYF.